This paragraph reports one TCR beta chain. The donors were healthy bone marrow donors. CDR3 length: 15 residues. The germline gives CDR1 MGHDK, CDR2 SYGVNS. V was pared by 1 base and J by 0 bases, with 7 bases between. The data belong to a study of cytomegalovirus exposure and HLA in healthy donors. About the research overall: Earlier results showed roughly 110 million unique TCR beta sequences derived from around 170 million T cells.

The PCR made use of 60 Vbeta and 13 Jbeta primers. Assay: immunoSEQ multiplex PCR; the TCRdb copy retains only in-frame clones and omits some. Here the sample table reports about 160,000 clones. The chain couples TRBV25-1 to TRBJ1-3; D is unresolved. This receptor was taken from a woman aged 55-69 years in good health and CMV-seronegative. Sequenced input: PBMCs. The CDR3 spells CASSELLSSGNTIYF. CDR3 in DNA: TGTGCCAGCAGTGAATTATTGAGCTCTGGAAACACCATATATTTT. Combining the CDR3 with reference TRBV25-1 and TRBJ1-3 gives the whole variable domain EADIYQTPRYLVIGTGKKITLECSQTMGHDKMYWYQQDPGMELHLIHYSYGVNSTEKGDLSSESTVSRIRTEHFPLTLESARPSHTSQYLCASSELLSSGNTIYFGEGSWLTVV.